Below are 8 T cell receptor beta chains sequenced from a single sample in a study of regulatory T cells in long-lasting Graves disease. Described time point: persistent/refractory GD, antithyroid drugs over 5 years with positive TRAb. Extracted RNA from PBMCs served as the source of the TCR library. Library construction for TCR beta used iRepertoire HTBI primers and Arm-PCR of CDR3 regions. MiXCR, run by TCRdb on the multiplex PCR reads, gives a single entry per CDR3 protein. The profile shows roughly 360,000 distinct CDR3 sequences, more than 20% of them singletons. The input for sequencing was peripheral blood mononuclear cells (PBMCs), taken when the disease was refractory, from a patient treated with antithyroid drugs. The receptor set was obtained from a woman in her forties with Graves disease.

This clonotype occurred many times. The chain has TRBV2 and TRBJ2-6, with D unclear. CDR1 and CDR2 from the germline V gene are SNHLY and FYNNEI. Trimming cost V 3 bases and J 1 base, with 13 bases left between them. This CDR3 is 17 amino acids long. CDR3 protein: CASSEATYVSGANVLTF. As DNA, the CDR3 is TGTGCCAGCAGTGAGGCGACGTACGTATCTGGGGCCAACGTCCTGACTTTC.

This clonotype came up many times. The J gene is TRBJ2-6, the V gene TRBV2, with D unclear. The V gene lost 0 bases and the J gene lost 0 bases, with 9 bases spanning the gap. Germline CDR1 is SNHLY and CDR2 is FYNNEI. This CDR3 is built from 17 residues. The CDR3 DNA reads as TGTGCCAGCAGTGAAGCTGAAAGCCACTCTGGGGCCAACGTCCTGACTTTC. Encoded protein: CASSEAESHSGANVLTF. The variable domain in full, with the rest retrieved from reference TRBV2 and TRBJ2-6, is EPEVTQTPSHQVTQMGQEVILRCVPISNHLYFYWYRQILGQKVEFLVSFYNNEISEKSEIFDDQFSVERPDGSNFTLKIRSTKLEDSAMYFCASSEAESHSGANVLTFGAGSRLTVL.

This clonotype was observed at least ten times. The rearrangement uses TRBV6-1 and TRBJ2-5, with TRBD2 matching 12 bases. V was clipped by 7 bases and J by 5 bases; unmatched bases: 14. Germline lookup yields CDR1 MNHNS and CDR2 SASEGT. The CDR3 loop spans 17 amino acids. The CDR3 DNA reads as TGTGCCAGCAACACGCCCCGACTAGCGGGAGCGAGGGAGACCCAGTACTTC. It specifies CASNTPRLAGARETQYF.

The CDR3 spells CSATGTSGRALDTQYF. In nucleotides, the CDR3 is TGCAGTGCTACTGGGACTAGCGGGAGGGCCCTGGATACGCAGTATTTT. V is TRBV20-1 and J is TRBJ2-3, with 16 bases that match TRBD2. The V gene end was trimmed by 4 bases and the J gene end by 6 bases; junction bases not matched to a gene: 7. Germline values: CDR1 DFQATT, CDR2 SNEGSKA (reference sequence). The CDR3 contains 16 residues.

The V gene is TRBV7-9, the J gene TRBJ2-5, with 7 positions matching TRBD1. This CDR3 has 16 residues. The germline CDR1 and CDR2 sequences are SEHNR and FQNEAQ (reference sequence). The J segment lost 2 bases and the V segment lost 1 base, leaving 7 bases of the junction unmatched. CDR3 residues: CASSLGRDSSQETQYF. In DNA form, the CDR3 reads TGTGCCAGCAGCTTAGGCCGGGACAGCTCACAAGAGACCCAGTACTTC.

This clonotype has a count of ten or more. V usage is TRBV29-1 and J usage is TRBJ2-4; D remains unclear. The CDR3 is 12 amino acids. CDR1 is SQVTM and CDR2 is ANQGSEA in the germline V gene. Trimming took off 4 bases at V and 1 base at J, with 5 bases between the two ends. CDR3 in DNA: TGCAGCGTTGGTTGGGCCAAAAACATTCAGTACTTC. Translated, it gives CSVGWAKNIQYF. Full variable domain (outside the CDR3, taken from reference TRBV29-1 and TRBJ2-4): SAVISQKPSRDICQRGTSLTIQCQVDSQVTMMFWYRQQPGQSLTLIATANQGSEATYESGFVIDKFPISRPNLTFSTLTVSNMSPEDSSIYLCSVGWAKNIQYFGAGTRLSVL.

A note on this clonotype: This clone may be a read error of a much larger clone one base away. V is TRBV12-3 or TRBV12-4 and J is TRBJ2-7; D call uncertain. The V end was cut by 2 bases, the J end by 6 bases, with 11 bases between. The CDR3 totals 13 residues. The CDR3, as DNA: TGTGCCAGCAGTTTATTTAACGTAGCCGAGCAGTACTTC. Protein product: CASSLFNVAEQYF.

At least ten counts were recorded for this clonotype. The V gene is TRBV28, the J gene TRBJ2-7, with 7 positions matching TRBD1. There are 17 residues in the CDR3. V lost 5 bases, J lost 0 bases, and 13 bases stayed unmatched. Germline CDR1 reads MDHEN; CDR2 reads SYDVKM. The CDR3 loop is CASSPGQKQRFSYEQYF. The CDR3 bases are TGTGCCAGCAGTCCGGGACAGAAGCAAAGATTCTCCTACGAGCAGTACTTC.